The clone carrying this T cell receptor (beta chain) has more than one count but fewer than ten. Antigen specificity is unknown. This specimen comes from a study of cytomegalovirus exposure and HLA in healthy donors. Study findings and constraints: Cytomegalovirus association was assigned to around 150 TCR beta chains. Confirmation was obtained in vitro that a few CMV-associated chains are specific for CMV antigens.

The germline gives CDR1 SGHTA, CDR2 FQGNSA. The CDR3 contains 15 residues. V dropped 1 base and J dropped 10 bases, with 14 bases sitting between them. Produced via immunoSEQ multiplex PCR; TCRdb's table is partial and in-frame only. The table includes over 110,000 clones, roughly 86% detected once. The sequence derives from a woman aged 25 to 39 in good health and CMV-seronegative. The sample taken for sequencing was PBMCs. The rearrangement links TRBV7-2 to TRBJ1-6; tentatively, D is TRBD1 (5 bases). The CDR3 region has the DNA TGTGCCAGCAGCTTAGTCCCAGGGCTTAGCTCACCCCTCCACTTT. This codes for CASSLVPGLSSPLHF.